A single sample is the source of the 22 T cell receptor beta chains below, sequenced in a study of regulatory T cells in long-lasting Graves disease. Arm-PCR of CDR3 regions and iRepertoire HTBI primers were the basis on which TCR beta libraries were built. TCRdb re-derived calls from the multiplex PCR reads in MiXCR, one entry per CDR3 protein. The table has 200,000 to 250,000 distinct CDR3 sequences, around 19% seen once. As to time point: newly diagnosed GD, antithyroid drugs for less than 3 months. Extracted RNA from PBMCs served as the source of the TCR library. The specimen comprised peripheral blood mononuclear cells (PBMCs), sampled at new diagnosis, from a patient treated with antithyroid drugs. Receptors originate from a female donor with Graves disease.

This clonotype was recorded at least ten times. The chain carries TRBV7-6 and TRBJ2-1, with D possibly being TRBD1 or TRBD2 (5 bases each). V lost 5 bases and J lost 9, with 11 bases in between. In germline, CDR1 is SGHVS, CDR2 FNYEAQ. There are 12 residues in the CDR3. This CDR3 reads CASSAPGGEQFF. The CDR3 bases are TGTGCCAGCAGCGCCCCTGGGGGTGAGCAGTTCTTC.

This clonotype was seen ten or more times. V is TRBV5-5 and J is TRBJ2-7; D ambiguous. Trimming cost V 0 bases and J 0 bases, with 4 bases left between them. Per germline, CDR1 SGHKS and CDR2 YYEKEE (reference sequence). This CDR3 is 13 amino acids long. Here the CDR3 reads CASSLVSSYEQYF. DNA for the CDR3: TGTGCCAGCAGCTTGGTCAGCTCCTACGAGCAGTACTTC.

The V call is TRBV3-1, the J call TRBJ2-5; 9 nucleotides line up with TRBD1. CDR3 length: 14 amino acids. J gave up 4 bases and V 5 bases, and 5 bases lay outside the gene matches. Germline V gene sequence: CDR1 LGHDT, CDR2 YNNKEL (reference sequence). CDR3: CASSYTGGRETQYF. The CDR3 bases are TGTGCCAGCAGCTATACAGGGGGCCGAGAGACCCAGTACTTC.

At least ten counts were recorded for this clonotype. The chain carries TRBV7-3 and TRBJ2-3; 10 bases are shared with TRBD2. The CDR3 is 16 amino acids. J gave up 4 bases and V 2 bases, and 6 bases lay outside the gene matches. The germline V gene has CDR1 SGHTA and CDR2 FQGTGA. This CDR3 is CASSLGAGGPADTQYF. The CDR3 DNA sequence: TGTGCCAGCAGCTTAGGAGCGGGAGGGCCGGCAGATACGCAGTATTTT.

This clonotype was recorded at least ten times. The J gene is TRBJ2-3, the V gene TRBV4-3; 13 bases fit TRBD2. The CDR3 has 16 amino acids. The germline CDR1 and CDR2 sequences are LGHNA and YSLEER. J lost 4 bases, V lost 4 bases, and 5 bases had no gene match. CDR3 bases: TGCGCCAGCAGCCTGGGGACTAGCGGGAATTCAGATACGCAGTATTTT. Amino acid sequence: CASSLGTSGNSDTQYF.

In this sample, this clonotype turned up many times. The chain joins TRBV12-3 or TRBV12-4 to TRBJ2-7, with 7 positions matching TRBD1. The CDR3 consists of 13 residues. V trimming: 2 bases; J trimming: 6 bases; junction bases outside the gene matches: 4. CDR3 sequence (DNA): TGTGCCAGCAGTTTACAAGGGGGCGCCGAGCAGTACTTC. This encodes CASSLQGGAEQYF.

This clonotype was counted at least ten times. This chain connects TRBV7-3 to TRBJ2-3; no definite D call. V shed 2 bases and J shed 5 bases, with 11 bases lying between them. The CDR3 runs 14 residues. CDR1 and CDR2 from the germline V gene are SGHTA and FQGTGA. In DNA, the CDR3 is TGTGCCAGCAGCTTATTGGGATCCGAAGATACGCAGTATTTT. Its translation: CASSLLGSEDTQYF.

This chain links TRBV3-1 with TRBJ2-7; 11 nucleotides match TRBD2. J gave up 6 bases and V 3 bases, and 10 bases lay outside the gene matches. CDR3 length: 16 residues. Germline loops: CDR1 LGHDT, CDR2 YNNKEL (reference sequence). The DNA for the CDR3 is TGTGCCAGCAGCCACATAGCGGGAGGGCCCTGGGGCGAGCAGTACTTC. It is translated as CASSHIAGGPWGEQYF.

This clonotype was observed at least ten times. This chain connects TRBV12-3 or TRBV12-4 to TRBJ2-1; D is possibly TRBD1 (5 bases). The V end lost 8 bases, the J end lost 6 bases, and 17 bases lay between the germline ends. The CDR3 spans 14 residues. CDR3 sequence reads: CASRRQFSGNEQFF. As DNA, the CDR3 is TGTGCCAGCCGCCGACAGTTTTCGGGCAATGAGCAGTTCTTC.

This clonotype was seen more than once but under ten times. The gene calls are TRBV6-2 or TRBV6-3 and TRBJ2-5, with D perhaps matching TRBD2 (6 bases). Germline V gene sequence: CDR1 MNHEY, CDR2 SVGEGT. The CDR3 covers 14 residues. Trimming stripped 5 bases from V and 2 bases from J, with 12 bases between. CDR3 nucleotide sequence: TGTGCCAGCAGTGAAACTGGACTACAAGAGACCCAGTACTTC. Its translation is CASSETGLQETQYF.

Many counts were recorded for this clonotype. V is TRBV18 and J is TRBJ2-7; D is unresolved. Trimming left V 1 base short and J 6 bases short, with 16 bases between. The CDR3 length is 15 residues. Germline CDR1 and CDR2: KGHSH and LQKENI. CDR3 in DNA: TGTGCCAGCTCACCACGGTTTGGGGTGTACCGCGAGCAGTACTTC. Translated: CASSPRFGVYREQYF.

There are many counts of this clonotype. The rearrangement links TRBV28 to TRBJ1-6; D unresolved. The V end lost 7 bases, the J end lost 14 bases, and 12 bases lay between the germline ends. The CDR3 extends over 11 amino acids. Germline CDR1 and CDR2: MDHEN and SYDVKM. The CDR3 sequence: CASTNMITLHF. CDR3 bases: TGTGCCAGCACCAATATGATCACCCTCCACTTT.

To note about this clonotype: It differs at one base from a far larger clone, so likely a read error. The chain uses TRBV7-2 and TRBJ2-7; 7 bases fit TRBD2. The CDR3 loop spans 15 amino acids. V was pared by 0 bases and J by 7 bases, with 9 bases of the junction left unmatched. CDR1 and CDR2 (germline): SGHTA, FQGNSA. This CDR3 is CASSLAASGLNEQYF. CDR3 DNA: TGTGCCAGCAGCTTAGCGGCTAGCGGACTCAATGAGCAGTACTTC.

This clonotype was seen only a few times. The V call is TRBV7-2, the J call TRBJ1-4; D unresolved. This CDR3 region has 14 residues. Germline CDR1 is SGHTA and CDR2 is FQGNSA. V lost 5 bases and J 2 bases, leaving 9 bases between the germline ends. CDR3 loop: CASSPQSTNEKLFF. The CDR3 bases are TGTGCCAGCAGCCCCCAGTCGACTAATGAAAAACTGTTTTTT.

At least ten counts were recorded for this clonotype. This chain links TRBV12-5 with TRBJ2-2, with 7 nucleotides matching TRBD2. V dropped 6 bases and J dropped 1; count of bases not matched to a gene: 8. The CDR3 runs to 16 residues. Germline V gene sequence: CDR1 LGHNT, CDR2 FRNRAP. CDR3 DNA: TGTGCTAGTGGAACCTCTAGCGGCCTGAACACCGGGGAGCTGTTTTTT. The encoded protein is CASGTSSGLNTGELFF.

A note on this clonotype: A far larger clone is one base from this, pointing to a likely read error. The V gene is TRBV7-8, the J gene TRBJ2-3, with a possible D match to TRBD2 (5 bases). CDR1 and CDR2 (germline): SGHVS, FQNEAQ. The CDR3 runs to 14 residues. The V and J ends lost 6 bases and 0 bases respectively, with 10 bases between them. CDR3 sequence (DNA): TGTGCCAGCAGTGTTACTAGAAGCACAGATACGCAGTATTTT. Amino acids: CASSVTRSTDTQYF.

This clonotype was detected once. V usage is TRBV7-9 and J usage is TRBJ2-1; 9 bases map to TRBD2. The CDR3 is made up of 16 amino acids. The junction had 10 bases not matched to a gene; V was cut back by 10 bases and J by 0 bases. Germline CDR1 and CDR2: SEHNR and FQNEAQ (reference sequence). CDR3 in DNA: TGTGCCACCCAGTCCAGCGGGAGGACCTCCTACAATGAGCAGTTCTTC. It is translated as CATQSSGRTSYNEQFF. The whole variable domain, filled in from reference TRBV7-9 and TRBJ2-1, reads DTGVSQNPRHKITKRGQNVTFRCDPISEHNRLYWYRQTLGQGPEFLTYFQNEAQLEKSRLLSDRFSAERPKGSFSTLEIQRTEQGDSAMYLCATQSSGRTSYNEQFFGPGTRLTVL.

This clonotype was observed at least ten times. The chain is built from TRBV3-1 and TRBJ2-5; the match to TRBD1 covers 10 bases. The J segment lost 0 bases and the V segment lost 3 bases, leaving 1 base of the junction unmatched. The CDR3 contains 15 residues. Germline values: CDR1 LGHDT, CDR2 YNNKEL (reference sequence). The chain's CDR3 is CASSQTGGYQETQYF. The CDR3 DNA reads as TGTGCCAGCAGCCAGACAGGGGGCTACCAAGAGACCCAGTACTTC.

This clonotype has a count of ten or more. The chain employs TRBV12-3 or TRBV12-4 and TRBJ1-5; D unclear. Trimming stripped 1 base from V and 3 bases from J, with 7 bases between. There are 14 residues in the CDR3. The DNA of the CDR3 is TGTGCCAGCAGTTTAGGCGGGTTCAATCAGCCCCAGCATTTT. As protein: CASSLGGFNQPQHF.

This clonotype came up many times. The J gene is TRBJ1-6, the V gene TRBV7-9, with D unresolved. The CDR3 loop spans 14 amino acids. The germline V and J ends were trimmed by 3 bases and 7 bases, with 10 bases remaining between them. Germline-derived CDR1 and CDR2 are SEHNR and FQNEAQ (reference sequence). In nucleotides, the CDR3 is TGTGCCAGCAGCTTGGACGCGGGAAATTCACCCCTCCACTTT. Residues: CASSLDAGNSPLHF.

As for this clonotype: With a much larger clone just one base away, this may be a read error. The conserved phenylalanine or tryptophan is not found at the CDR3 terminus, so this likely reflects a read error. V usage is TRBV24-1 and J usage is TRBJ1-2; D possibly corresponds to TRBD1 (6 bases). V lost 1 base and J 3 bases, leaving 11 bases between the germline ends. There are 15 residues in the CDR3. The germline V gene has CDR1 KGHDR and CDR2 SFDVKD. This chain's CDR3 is CATSDFGRGDYGYTL. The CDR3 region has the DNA TGTGCCACCAGTGATTTTGGCAGGGGAGACTATGGCTACACCCTC.

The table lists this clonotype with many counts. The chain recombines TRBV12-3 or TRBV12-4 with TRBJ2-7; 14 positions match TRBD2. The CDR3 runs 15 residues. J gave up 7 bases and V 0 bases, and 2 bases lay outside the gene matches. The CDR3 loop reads CASSLATSGRGEQYF. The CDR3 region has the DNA TGTGCCAGCAGTTTAGCGACTAGCGGGAGGGGAGAGCAGTACTTC.